This is a list of T cell receptor beta chains from one sample in a study of a mutant IDH1 vaccine in newly diagnosed glioma. Some clones are missing from TCRdb's copy, which holds only in-frame ones; the method was immunoSEQ multiplex PCR. The sample includes 85,000 to 100,000 clones, roughly 78% of them seen just once. The input for sequencing was PBMCs, taken from a glioma patient treated with radiotherapy, temozolomide or both. Source of these receptors: a middle-aged man with glioma. Both conserved end residues are part of each CDR3. Each record gives: clone size, V gene, D gene, J gene, CDR3 DNA, CDR3 protein. The D gene is left open where the match is weak. Part of the rows lack a size; the others show once, few, many or a class for expanded clones.

>NA|TRBV11-2|NA|TRBJ2-1
TGTGCCAGCAGCTTAGCTCCGCGGGACGAGCAGTTCTTC
CASSLAPRDEQFF
>medium-sized|TRBV6-4|TRBD2|TRBJ2-3
TGTGCCAGCAGTGAGCAGGGAGGGGATACGCAGTATTTT
CASSEQGGDTQYF
>NA|TRBV27|TRBD2|TRBJ2-5
TGTGCCAGCAGTTTAGCTCGGGGGGGCCCCGAGACCCAGTACTTC
CASSLARGGPETQYF
>once|TRBV27|TRBD2|TRBJ2-3
TGTGCCAGCAGTTCCCTAGCGGGGGGGTTAGATACGCAGTATTTT
CASSSLAGGLDTQYF
>NA|TRBV7-2|NA|TRBJ2-5
TGTGCCAGCAGCTCCTATTTCACCCAGTACTTC
CASSSYFTQYF
>NA|TRBV9|TRBD1|TRBJ2-1
TGTGCCAGCAGCCACCCCCGGGACAGGGGGCTTAGTGAGCAGTTCTTC
CASSHPRDRGLSEQFF
>NA|TRBV7-9|TRBD2|TRBJ2-3
TGTGCCAGCAGCTTTCCAGGGGGTAGGACTAGCGGGAACACAGATACGCAGTATTTT
CASSFPGGRTSGNTDTQYF
>NA|TRBV5-6|NA|TRBJ2-1
TGTGCCAGCAGCTTGGATACCAGGGTCCACAATGAGCAGTTCTTC
CASSLDTRVHNEQFF
>NA|TRBV6-4|NA|TRBJ2-3
TGTGCCAGCAGTGACTCCGGGGTGGGAGGCACAGATACGCAGTATTTT
CASSDSGVGGTDTQYF
>few|TRBV7-2|NA|TRBJ1-3
TGTGCCAGCAGCCCAAGACAGTCTTTCTCTGGAAACACCATATATTTT
CASSPRQSFSGNTIYF
>NA|TRBV5-5|NA|TRBJ2-1
TGTGCCAGCAGCTTCTCCGCGGCAGGGGCTGGGGAGGAGCAGTTCTTC
CASSFSAAGAGEEQFF
>NA|TRBV2|NA|TRBJ1-4
TGTGCCAGCAGGCCCCCGCGCCTACGAAGGGGGAGGGGGGCTGAAAAACTGTTTTTT
CASRPPRLRRGRGAEKLFF
>NA|TRBV9|TRBD1|TRBJ2-7
TGTGCCAGCAGCGTAGCCGACAGGGGGCTGGGTGAGCAGTACTTC
CASSVADRGLGEQYF
>NA|TRBV4-3|NA|TRBJ2-7
TGCGCCAGCAGCCAAGATGTTCCCGCGGGGATGTGGTACGAGCAGTACTTC
CASSQDVPAGMWYEQYF
>NA|TRBV15|TRBD2|TRBJ2-4
TGTGCCACCAGCCTAGCGGACCTAGCCAAAAACATTCAGTACTTC
CATSLADLAKNIQYF
>NA|TRBV7-6|NA|TRBJ1-5
TGTGCCAGCAGCTTGACACAGAATCAGCCCCAGCATTTT
CASSLTQNQPQHF
>once|TRBV7-8|NA|TRBJ2-7
TGTGCCAGCAGCTCCCCTCTTTTGAGCTCCTACGAGCAGTACTTC
CASSSPLLSSYEQYF
>few|TRBV7-9|NA|TRBJ1-5
TGTGCCAGCAGCGGGGGTGAGGGCAATCAGCCCCAGCATTTT
CASSGGEGNQPQHF
>NA|TRBV5-1|NA|TRBJ1-6
TGCGCCAGCAGCTTGGAGGGATTCTATAATTCACCCCTCCACTTT
CASSLEGFYNSPLHF
>NA|TRBV5-6|NA|TRBJ1-1
TGTGCCAGCAGCTTGGGCCCAAAAGATAACACTGAAGCTTTCTTT
CASSLGPKDNTEAFF
>NA|TRBV19|NA|TRBJ1-1
TGTGCCAGTAGTAACGCGGGTATGAACACTGAAGCTTTCTTT
CASSNAGMNTEAFF
>NA|TRBV6-5|NA|TRBJ2-1
TGTGCCAGCAGTGTTGGCAATGAGCAGTTCTTC
CASSVGNEQFF
>NA|TRBV10-3|NA|TRBJ2-7
TGTGCCATCAGTGGGATGACAGGCCACTACGAGCAGTACTTC
CAISGMTGHYEQYF
>NA|TRBV18|TRBD2|TRBJ2-3
TGTGCCAGCTCACCGGGGACTAGCGGAGGAACACAGTATTTT
CASSPGTSGGTQYF
>NA|TRBV27|NA|TRBJ2-3
TGTGCCAGCAGTTTCTTGTGGGGGTCGACAGATACGCAGTATTTT
CASSFLWGSTDTQYF
>NA|TRBV5-4|NA|TRBJ1-5
TGCGCCAGCAGCCAAGATAACAGGGCGGGAAGAGAGCCCCAGCATTTT
CASSQDNRAGREPQHF
>NA|TRBV5-1|NA|TRBJ2-3
TGCGCCAGCAGCTTTAGTGGGGGGTCCACAGATACGCAGTATTTT
CASSFSGGSTDTQYF
>NA|TRBV6-1|NA|TRBJ2-7
TGTGCCAGCAGTGAAACCGGGACCTTTGACTACGAGCAGTACTTC
CASSETGTFDYEQYF
>once|TRBV5-8|NA|TRBJ2-7
TGTGCCAGCAGCTTGAATCGTTTAGCATCCTACGAGCAGTACTTC
CASSLNRLASYEQYF
>NA|TRBV7-6|TRBD1|TRBJ1-2
TGTGCCAGCAGCTTAGGGAACCGTGGACAGGGGGATAGTGGCTACACCTTC
CASSLGNRGQGDSGYTF
>NA|TRBV5-5|NA|TRBJ1-2
TGTGCCAGCAGCTTGGGACACAACTATGGCTACACCTTC
CASSLGHNYGYTF
>NA|TRBV15|NA|TRBJ2-3
TGTGCCACCAGCGCAAGGGGAGCAGGAGATACGCAGTATTTT
CATSARGAGDTQYF
>NA|TRBV18|NA|TRBJ2-7
TGTGCCAGCTCACCTAAGGACTCGAAATCCTACGAGCAGTACTTC
CASSPKDSKSYEQYF
>NA|TRBV10-3|NA|TRBJ1-6
TGTGCCATCAGTGAGGCCACCCTACCCCTCCACTTT
CAISEATLPLHF
>NA|TRBV6-5|NA|TRBJ1-5
TGTGCCAGCAGTTATGCCATGCCAGGGAGCAATCAGCCCCAGCATTTT
CASSYAMPGSNQPQHF
>few|TRBV2|NA|TRBJ1-2
TGTGCCAGCAGTTCAGACGTGAACTATGGCTACACCTTC
CASSSDVNYGYTF
>NA|TRBV28|NA|TRBJ2-7
TGTGCCAGCAGTTGGACTATCTTTAACGAGCAGTACTTC
CASSWTIFNEQYF
>NA|TRBV5-1|TRBD2|TRBJ2-1
TGCGCCAGCAGCTTCGGACTAGCGGGAGACGTATCGGGGGAGCAGTTCTTC
CASSFGLAGDVSGEQFF
>NA|TRBV5-6|NA|TRBJ1-6
TGTGCCAGCAGCTTGGCCTACGGGGGTGGCCTAAAGTCACCCCTCCACTTT
CASSLAYGGGLKSPLHF
>NA|TRBV6-6|NA|TRBJ1-1
TGTGCCAGCAGTATAGGGGGGACCACTGAAGCTTTCTTT
CASSIGGTTEAFF
>NA|TRBV12-5|TRBD2|TRBJ2-1
TGTGCTAGTGGTCCACTCGGACTAGCGGTATACAATGAGCAGTTCTTC
CASGPLGLAVYNEQFF
>NA|TRBV18|TRBD1|TRBJ1-4
TGTGCCAGCTCATTCCGGACAGGGGATTTCGTTAATGAAAAACTGTTTTTT
CASSFRTGDFVNEKLFF
>once|TRBV6-5|NA|TRBJ2-1
TGTGCCAGCAGTTATGGGGTATACAATGAGCAGTTCTTC
CASSYGVYNEQFF
>once|TRBV6-5|NA|TRBJ1-6
TGTGCCAGCAGTTACAACACAGGGAAGGGCTCACCCCTCCACTTT
CASSYNTGKGSPLHF
>NA|TRBV28|NA|TRBJ2-5
TGTGCCAGCAGCATCCCCGAGGGGACCCAGTACTTC
CASSIPEGTQYF
>NA|TRBV7-2|NA|TRBJ2-7
TGTGCCAGCAGCCGAGCGAGGGACTACGAGCAGTACTTC
CASSRARDYEQYF
>NA|TRBV29-1|NA|TRBJ1-2
TGCAGCGTTGAGTCGAGGTCTAACTATGGCTACACCTTC
CSVESRSNYGYTF
>NA|TRBV4-2|NA|TRBJ2-1
TGTGCCAGCAGCCAGTCGAGGTACAATGAGCAGTTCTTC
CASSQSRYNEQFF
>NA|TRBV5-6|NA|TRBJ2-5
TGTGCCAGCAGCGGCGGAGAGACCCAGTACTTC
CASSGGETQYF
>NA|TRBV28|NA|TRBJ1-2
TGTGCCAGCAGTTTATCTCTCCCAGGCTATGGCTACACCTTC
CASSLSLPGYGYTF
>NA|TRBV4-3|NA|TRBJ1-5
TGCGCCAGCAGCCAAGATAAGGGGAGGGGTCCCCAGCATTTT
CASSQDKGRGPQHF
>NA|TRBV27|NA|TRBJ1-3
TGTGCCAGCAGTTTATCGTGCGAGGTTTGGGGAGATGGTGGAAACACCATATATTTT
CASSLSCEVWGDGGNTIYF
>NA|TRBV6-1|NA|TRBJ2-3
TGTGCCAGCAGTGGTACAGGTTTCGCAGATACGCAGTATTTT
CASSGTGFADTQYF
>NA|TRBV19|TRBD1|TRBJ1-3
TGTGCCAGTAGTACACCGGGACAGGGGGCTTCCGGAAACACCATATATTTT
CASSTPGQGASGNTIYF
>NA|TRBV5-8|NA|TRBJ2-7
TGTGCCAGCAGCTTGGAAATCCTGCAGTACTTC
CASSLEILQYF
>medium-sized|TRBV4-3|NA|TRBJ1-4
TGCGCCAGCAGCCAAGATGGACAGTCTAATGAAAAACTGTTTTTT
CASSQDGQSNEKLFF
>NA|TRBV18|TRBD1|TRBJ1-4
TGTGCCAGCTCACCACTGCAGGGGGCACGTACTAATGAAAAACTGTTTTTT
CASSPLQGARTNEKLFF
>NA|TRBV18|NA|TRBJ2-5
TGTGCCAGCTCACCAATTCCGGGAATGGAGACCCAGTACTTC
CASSPIPGMETQYF
>NA|TRBV30|TRBD1|TRBJ1-2
TGTGCCTGGAGTGTAGGACAGGGAATAGATGGCTACACCTTC
CAWSVGQGIDGYTF
>NA|TRBV18|NA|TRBJ1-1
TGTGCCAGCTCACGTGGGGGGAACTTACGGAACACTGAAGCTTTCTTT
CASSRGGNLRNTEAFF